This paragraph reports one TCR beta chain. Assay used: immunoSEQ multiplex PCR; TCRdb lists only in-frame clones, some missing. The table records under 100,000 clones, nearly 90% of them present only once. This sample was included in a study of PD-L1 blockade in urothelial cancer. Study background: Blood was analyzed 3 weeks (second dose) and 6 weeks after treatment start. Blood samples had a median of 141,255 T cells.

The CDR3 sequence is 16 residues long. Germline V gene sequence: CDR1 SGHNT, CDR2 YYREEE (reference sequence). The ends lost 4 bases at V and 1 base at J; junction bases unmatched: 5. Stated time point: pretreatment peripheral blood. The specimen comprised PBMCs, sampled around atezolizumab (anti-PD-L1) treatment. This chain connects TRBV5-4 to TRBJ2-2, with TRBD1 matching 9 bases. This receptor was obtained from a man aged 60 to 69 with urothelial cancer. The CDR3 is CASSPTGGENTGELFF. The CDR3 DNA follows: TGTGCCAGCAGCCCCACAGGGGGCGAGAACACCGGGGAGCTGTTTTTT. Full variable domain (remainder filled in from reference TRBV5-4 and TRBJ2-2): ETGVTQSPTHLIKTRGQQVTLRCSSQSGHNTVSWYQQALGQGPQFIFQYYREEENGRGNFPPRFSGLQFPNYSSELNVNALELDDSALYLCASSPTGGENTGELFFGEGSRLTVL.